The 28 T cell receptor beta chains given below trace back to one sample, sequenced in a study of cytomegalovirus exposure and HLA in healthy donors. 13 Jbeta primers and 60 Vbeta primers were used for the PCR. Sequenced by immunoSEQ multiplex PCR; TCRdb stores in-frame clones only, minus some. Of 100,000 to 150,000 clones in the sample, 70% to 85% were seen once. The sample was PBMCs. Every receptor here comes from a man aged 40-50 years in good health and CMV-seropositive.

This clone occurred a few times. This chain links TRBV20-1 with TRBJ2-7; weak D call: TRBD1 (7 bases). Germline lookup yields CDR1 DFQATT and CDR2 SNEGSKA (reference sequence). This CDR3 is 11 amino acids long. CDR3 residues: CRCQGGNEQYF. Here the CDR3 DNA reads TGCAGGTGTCAGGGGGGCAACGAGCAGTACTTC.

This clone was detected a few times. The CDR3 protein is CASSEYGAETETGELFF. CDR3 bases: TGTGCCAGCAGTGAATATGGGGCGGAGACTGAGACCGGGGAGCTGTTTTTT. This rearrangement joins TRBV25-1 to TRBJ2-2, with D maybe TRBD1 (5 bases). V shed 0 bases and J shed 5 bases, with 16 bases lying between them. Per the germline V gene, CDR1 is MGHDK and CDR2 is SYGVNS. The CDR3 has 17 amino acids.

The CDR3 nucleotides are TGTGCCAGTAATATCGAAGACAGCCAAACTGAAGCTTTCTTT. It codes for CASNIEDSQTEAFF. The V call is TRBV19, the J call TRBJ1-1, with D maybe TRBD1 (5 bases). Germline loops: CDR1 LNHDA, CDR2 SQIVND (reference sequence). V shed 7 bases and J shed 5 bases, with 17 bases lying between them. CDR3 length: 14 residues.

This clone was detected only a few times. The CDR3 nucleotides read TGTGCCAGCAGCCGCGGCTCTTTCAATGAGCAGTTCTTC. Protein product: CASSRGSFNEQFF. The chain employs TRBV7-3 and TRBJ2-1; D not resolved. V was trimmed by 5 bases and J by 6 bases, leaving 11 bases between them. From germline, CDR1 is SGHTA and CDR2 FQGTGA. The CDR3 has 13 amino acids.

The chain uses TRBV7-9 and TRBJ2-2; the D is unclear. V lost 1 base, J lost 4 bases, and 7 bases lay in between. The CDR3 loop spans 14 amino acids. CDR1 SEHNR and CDR2 FQNEAQ come from the germline V gene (reference sequence). The CDR3 coding sequence is TGTGCCAGCAGCTTAGTTGAGGCCACCGGGGAGCTGTTTTTT. The encoded protein is CASSLVEATGELFF. Combining the CDR3 with reference TRBV7-9 and TRBJ2-2 gives the whole variable domain DTGVSQNPRHKITKRGQNVTFRCDPISEHNRLYWYRQTLGQGPEFLTYFQNEAQLEKSRLLSDRFSAERPKGSFSTLEIQRTEQGDSAMYLCASSLVEATGELFFGEGSRLTVL.

The CDR3 here is CASSVDRGNEKLFF. The CDR3, as DNA: TGTGCCAGCAGCGTAGACAGGGGAAATGAAAAACTGTTTTTT. This rearrangement joins TRBV9 to TRBJ1-4, with 7 nucleotides matching TRBD1. There are 14 residues in the CDR3. V dropped 0 bases and J dropped 5; count of bases not matched to a gene: 1. Germline CDR1 reads SGDLS; CDR2 reads YYNGEE.

CDR3 loop: CASGLVWGQAGTGELFF. The CDR3 region has the DNA TGTGCTAGTGGTTTGGTATGGGGACAGGCGGGCACCGGGGAGCTGTTTTTT. The J gene is TRBJ2-2, the V gene TRBV12-5; 8 bases fit TRBD1. The trim removed 0 bases at V and 4 bases at J, leaving 7 bases unmatched. Per the germline V gene, CDR1 is LGHNT and CDR2 is FRNRAP. CDR3 length: 17 amino acids.

The rearrangement links TRBV28 to TRBJ1-5; D is possibly TRBD1 (6 bases). V gave up 6 bases and J gave up 5 bases, with 14 bases separating them. This CDR3 has 14 residues. Germline lookup yields CDR1 MDHEN and CDR2 SYDVKM. The CDR3 region is CASRTTGPYQPQHF. CDR3 DNA sequence: TGTGCCAGCAGGACCACAGGGCCATATCAGCCCCAGCATTTT.

Of note for this clone: The junction shows a germline mismatch at one end, possibly a read error. The chain links TRBV6-4 to TRBJ2-5, with a possible D match to TRBD1 (5 bases). CDR1 and CDR2 (germline): MRHNA, SNTAGT. The CDR3 is 13 residues long. The CDR3 nucleotides are TGTGCCGGCAGTGAAAACAGGCAAGAGACCCAGTACTTC. It codes for CAGSENRQETQYF.

The V gene is TRBV30, the J gene TRBJ1-5; 11 bases align to TRBD1. V lost 2 bases, J lost 4 bases, and 10 bases stayed unmatched. This CDR3 region has 17 residues. Germline CDR1 reads GTSNPN; CDR2 reads SVGIG (reference sequence). For the CDR3, the DNA is TGTGCCTGGAGTCACGGACGCCGGGACAGGGGGAATCAGCCCCAGCATTTT. Its protein is CAWSHGRRDRGNQPQHF.

This chain joins TRBV6-5 and TRBJ1-5, with 8 bases lining up with TRBD1. V lost 8 bases to trimming and J lost 3 bases; unmatched junction nucleotides: 6. From germline, CDR1 is MNHEY and CDR2 SVGAGI. The CDR3 contains 14 residues. The CDR3 loop is CASRRTGTNQPQHF. DNA for the CDR3: TGTGCCAGCCGTAGGACAGGGACCAATCAGCCCCAGCATTTT.

This chain connects TRBV2 to TRBJ1-5, with no clear D. The length of the CDR3 is 12 residues. Germline V gene lookup returns CDR1 SNHLY and CDR2 FYNNEI. Trimming shortened V by 6 bases and J by 11 bases, and 14 bases separated the two germline ends. The CDR3 here is CASSREVVSQHF. CDR3 bases: TGTGCCAGCAGCCGTGAGGTAGTGTCCCAGCATTTT.

This clone appeared once. The CDR3: CASSQDWGGTGRIEQYF. CDR3 DNA: TGTGCCAGCAGCCAAGATTGGGGGGGCACTGGGCGGATCGAGCAGTACTTC. This chain connects TRBV4-2 to TRBJ2-5, with a possible D match to TRBD2 (7 bases). The J call may be in error: the DNA end matches TRBJ2-7 better. Germline CDR1 is LGHNA and CDR2 is YNFKEQ. This CDR3 is built from 17 residues.

The V gene is TRBV6-5, the J gene TRBJ2-5; D is possibly TRBD1 (6 bases). The CDR3 is 14 amino acids. CDR1 and CDR2 from the germline V gene are MNHEY and SVGAGI. The V end lost 7 bases, the J end lost 9 bases, and 21 bases lay between the germline ends. This CDR3 reads CASNPRQALGAQYF. CDR3 DNA: TGTGCCAGCAACCCAAGACAGGCTCTCGGGGCCCAGTACTTC.

The rearrangement joins TRBV7-8 to TRBJ2-5; 12 bases align to TRBD2. The V and J ends lost 5 bases and 3 bases, in that order; junction bases with no gene match: 13. The CDR3 spans 18 residues. Germline V gene sequence: CDR1 SGHVS, CDR2 FQNEAQ. In DNA, the CDR3 is TGTGCCAGCAGCCCGGGTTTTTGGACTAGCGGGGTTAAAGAGACCCAGTACTTC. It yields the protein CASSPGFWTSGVKETQYF. The complete variable domain, with remaining parts taken from reference TRBV7-8 and TRBJ2-5, reads GAGVSQSPRYKVAKRGQDVALRCDPISGHVSLFWYQQALGQGPEFLTYFQNEAQLDKSGLPSDRFFAERPEGSVSTLKIQRTQQEDSAVYLCASSPGFWTSGVKETQYFGPGTRLLVL.

The rearrangement joins TRBV27 to TRBJ2-5, with D possibly being TRBD1 (6 bases). Germline V gives CDR1 MNHEY, CDR2 SMNVEV (reference sequence). This CDR3 comprises 16 residues. Trimming removed 3 bases from V and 7 bases from J, with 21 bases in between. The CDR3 is CASSFDWRQGYGTQYF. In DNA, the CDR3 is TGTGCCAGCAGTTTCGACTGGCGCCAGGGGTACGGGACCCAGTACTTC.

The CDR3 nucleotides are TGTGCCAGCTCACCCGAGACAGGGGCAGAGACCCAGTACTTC. This gives the protein CASSPETGAETQYF. J is TRBJ2-5 and V is TRBV18, with TRBD1 matching 8 bases. Looked up from germline, CDR1 is KGHSH and CDR2 is LQKENI. Trimming at V came to 3 bases and at J to 4 bases, leaving 4 bases not matched to a gene. The CDR3 is 14 amino acids.

V gene TRBV30 combines with J gene TRBJ1-2; D not certain. Trimming stripped 0 bases from V and 5 bases from J, with 10 bases between. In germline, CDR1 is GTSNPN, CDR2 SVGIG (reference sequence). This CDR3 region has 13 residues. The CDR3 DNA follows: TGTGCCTGGAGTGTACGGCCTAGTTATGGCTACACCTTC. Protein product: CAWSVRPSYGYTF.

This CDR3 reads CASAGQGVEAFF. The DNA for the CDR3 is TGTGCCAGCGCTGGACAGGGGGTTGAAGCTTTCTTT. The J gene is TRBJ1-1, the V gene TRBV2; 10 nucleotides line up with TRBD1. The V and J ends lost 8 bases and 7 bases, in that order; junction bases with no gene match: 4. There are 12 residues in the CDR3. Germline lookup yields CDR1 SNHLY and CDR2 FYNNEI.

This clone showed up just a few times. The rearrangement uses TRBV5-1 and TRBJ2-5; D unresolved. Germline V CDR1 and CDR2: SGHRS, YFSETQ. V shed 4 bases and J shed 4 bases, with 14 bases lying between them. CDR3 size: 14 residues. CDR3 loop: CASSPAEPGETQYF. The CDR3, as DNA: TGCGCCAGCAGCCCCGCAGAGCCGGGAGAGACCCAGTACTTC. The entire variable domain, with the rest obtained from reference TRBV5-1 and TRBJ2-5, is as follows: KAGVTQTPRYLIKTRGQQVTLSCSPISGHRSVSWYQQTPGQGLQFLFEYFSETQRNKGNFPGRFSGRQFSNSRSEMNVSTLELGDSALYLCASSPAEPGETQYFGPGTRLLVL.

V is TRBV5-4 and J is TRBJ1-6; D is perhaps TRBD1 (5 bases). V lost 0 bases to trimming and J lost 10 bases, with 17 bases between them. There are 16 residues in the CDR3. CDR1 and CDR2 (germline): SGHNT, YYREEE (reference sequence). CDR3 in amino acids: CASSLASRQGGSPLHF. The CDR3 coding sequence is TGTGCCAGCAGCTTGGCCTCGCGTCAGGGAGGATCACCCCTCCACTTT.

This clone showed up just once. The chain employs TRBV19 and TRBJ2-7; D not resolved. CDR1 and CDR2 (germline): LNHDA, SQIVND (reference sequence). This CDR3 comprises 13 residues. Trimming left V 1 base short and J 3 bases short, with 7 bases between. CDR3 loop: CASSIGSNYEQYF. For the CDR3, the DNA is TGTGCCAGTAGTATAGGTAGTAACTACGAGCAGTACTTC.

The CDR3 nucleotides are TGTGCCAGCTCACCGGTGGGAGGGCGCGGTGAAGCTTTCTTT. Translation: CASSPVGGRGEAFF. The rearrangement links TRBV18 to TRBJ1-1; D unresolved. Germline-derived CDR1 and CDR2 are KGHSH and LQKENI. V was trimmed by 3 bases and J by 7 bases, leaving 15 bases between them. CDR3 length equals 14 residues.

The rearrangement uses TRBV5-1 and TRBJ2-5, with D maybe TRBD2 (6 bases). The DNA end is a closer match to TRBJ2-7, so the J assignment may be wrong. Germline CDR1 reads SGHRS; CDR2 reads YFSETQ. This CDR3 has 13 residues. CDR3 coding DNA: TGCGCCAGCAGACCGGGGGTACTCTACGAGCAGTACTTC. As protein: CASRPGVLYEQYF.

V and J are TRBV9 and TRBJ1-3; 7 bases line up with TRBD1. V dropped 3 bases and J dropped 8; count of bases not matched to a gene: 5. Germline CDR1 reads SGDLS; CDR2 reads YYNGEE. CDR3 length: 13 amino acids. CDR3 sequence: CASSGQGWHTIYF. CDR3 coding DNA: TGTGCCAGCAGCGGACAGGGTTGGCACACCATATATTTT.

Note on this clone: Other DNA variants within this sample encode the same CDR3. This chain uses TRBV5-1 with TRBJ1-1; D is possibly TRBD1 (5 bases). With 0 bases removed from V and 5 bases from J, the gap between germline ends came to 14 bases. Germline V CDR1 and CDR2: SGHRS, YFSETQ. The CDR3 extends over 15 amino acids. This CDR3 reads CASSLAGQGWTEAFF. Written as DNA, the CDR3 is TGCGCCAGCAGCTTGGCTGGGCAGGGTTGGACTGAAGCTTTCTTT.

V and J are TRBV5-6 and TRBJ2-1; 12 bases line up with TRBD2. Trimming at V came to 1 base and at J to 6 bases, leaving 5 bases not matched to a gene. In germline, CDR1 is SGHDT, CDR2 YYEEEE. The CDR3 length is 16 residues. The CDR3 protein is CASSLLASGGVNEQFF. CDR3 in DNA: TGTGCCAGCAGCTTGTTGGCTAGCGGGGGGGTCAATGAGCAGTTCTTC.

The CDR3 loop reads CASSFLAAARGNYGYTF. In nucleotides, the CDR3 is TGCGCCAGCAGCTTTCTGGCGGCCGCGCGGGGCAACTATGGCTACACCTTC. This chain joins TRBV5-1 and TRBJ1-2, with D possibly TRBD1 on 5 matching bases. This CDR3 has 17 residues. Germline lookup yields CDR1 SGHRS and CDR2 YFSETQ. The V gene lost 2 bases and the J gene lost 2 bases, with 19 bases spanning the gap.